Below are 14 T cell receptor beta chains sequenced from a single sample in a study of identical twins (TCRdb year 2016). Receptors were amplified or captured by 5' RACE. Sequencing was carried out with an Illumina HiSeq 2000. Using fastp trimming at Q25 and MiXCR clonotype assembly, TCRdb reanalyzed the public sequencing data and kept in-frame beta chains. Rows matching on CDR3 protein sequence are summarized as one entry with the most common DNA and genes. This sample is represented by around 230,000 distinct CDR3 sequences; 6.5% to 8% of them were singletons. Roughly 14% of the sample is held by the ten biggest clonotypes. The sample was also linked to a second study, of T cells expressing NK-cell markers.

Specimen: CD8+ T cells sorted from blood. The source is a woman under 30 in good health.

Ten or more counts support this clonotype. This rearrangement joins TRBV7-9 to TRBJ2-2; possibly TRBD1 for D (6 bases). The germline V gene has CDR1 SEHNR and CDR2 FQNEAQ (reference sequence). CDR3 size: 15 residues. V was pared by 1 base and J by 4 bases, with 10 bases between. For the CDR3, the DNA is TGTGCCAGCAGCTTAGGGACAGAAGTCACCGGGGAGCTGTTTTTT. It is translated as CASSLGTEVTGELFF.

This clonotype was recorded a few times. The chain carries TRBV7-2 and TRBJ1-3; D remains ambiguous. The CDR3 contains 14 residues. Per the germline V gene, CDR1 is SGHTA and CDR2 is FQGNSA. Trimming took off 2 bases at V and 4 bases at J, with 9 bases between the two ends. The DNA for the CDR3 is TGTGCCAGCAGCTTACGGCGGCCGGGAAACACCATATATTTT. Its protein product is CASSLRRPGNTIYF.

CDR3 DNA sequence: TGTGCCAGCAGCGTGTCAGGGGGTGGCGAGCAGTTCTTC. This sequence encodes CASSVSGGGEQFF. The chain is built from TRBV9 and TRBJ2-1; 7 nucleotides line up with TRBD1. The ends lost 2 bases at V and 10 bases at J; junction bases unmatched: 6. CDR1 is SGDLS, CDR2 YYNGEE, per germline. The CDR3 is 13 amino acids.

The V gene is TRBV19, the J gene TRBJ2-7, with D hard to call. This CDR3 has 13 amino acids. V gave up 4 bases and J gave up 2 bases, with 9 bases separating them. Per the germline V gene, CDR1 is LNHDA and CDR2 is SQIVND (reference sequence). As DNA, the CDR3 is TGTGCCAGTAGTACGACGCATACCTACGAGCAGTACTTC. Protein sequence: CASSTTHTYEQYF.

Worth noting for this clonotype: Mismatch with germline at one junction end may stem from a read error. The gene calls are TRBV6-2 or TRBV6-3 and TRBJ2-1, with TRBD2 matching over 13 bases. CDR1 and CDR2 (germline): MNHEY, SVGEGT. CDR3 length equals 13 residues. CDR3 nucleotides: TGTGCCAGCAGGATCGACCCGGGACTAGCGGGAAGATTC. Its protein is CASRIDPGLAGRF.

The chain uses TRBV7-8 and TRBJ2-7; a possible D gene is TRBD2 (5 bases). V was pared by 0 bases and J by 3 bases, with 15 bases between. The CDR3 contains 16 residues. Germline assignment: CDR1 SGHVS and CDR2 FQNEAQ. CDR3 amino acids: CASSLALASADYEQYF. DNA for the CDR3: TGTGCCAGCAGCTTAGCCTTAGCGTCAGCAGACTACGAGCAGTACTTC.

The gene calls are TRBV7-9 and TRBJ1-2, with D possibly TRBD1 on 5 matching bases. CDR1 SEHNR and CDR2 FQNEAQ come from the germline V gene (reference sequence). V dropped 8 bases and J dropped 5 bases, with 18 bases sitting between them. This CDR3 is built from 14 residues. CDR3 nucleotides: TGTGCCAGCGGCCCGGGGGGGGAAGGGTATGGCTACACCTTC. Protein product: CASGPGGEGYGYTF.

V and J are TRBV20-1 and TRBJ2-1; the D call may be TRBD1 or TRBD2 (6 bases each). Germline CDR1 is DFQATT and CDR2 is SNEGSKA (reference sequence). This CDR3 contains 14 residues. The CDR3 loop reads CSGGQARGYNEQFF. Here the CDR3 DNA reads TGCAGCGGGGGCCAGGCACGGGGCTACAATGAGCAGTTCTTC.

This clonotype has a count of ten or more. The chain uses TRBV27 and TRBJ2-7; D call uncertain. The CDR3 is made up of 12 amino acids. Trimming took off 8 bases at V and 3 bases at J, with 11 bases between the two ends. Looked up from germline, CDR1 is MNHEY and CDR2 is SMNVEV (reference sequence). For the CDR3, the DNA is TGTGCCAGCGGGTCTGGCAGCTACGAGCAGTACTTC. Translating gives CASGSGSYEQYF.

There are a few counts of this clonotype. The V gene is TRBV5-6, the J gene TRBJ2-7; 7 positions match TRBD1. This CDR3 is 16 amino acids long. V gave up 2 bases and J gave up 0 bases; unmatched junction bases: 8. Germline assignment: CDR1 SGHDT and CDR2 YYEEEE. This chain's CDR3 is CASSFPAGGSSYEQYF. DNA of the CDR3: TGTGCCAGCAGCTTCCCCGCAGGGGGAAGCTCCTACGAGCAGTACTTC.

This clonotype was recorded a few times. The rearrangement links TRBV4-3 to TRBJ1-1; maybe TRBD1 (6 bases). The ends were cut back, 3 bases at V and 3 bases at J, with 17 bases in the middle. CDR1 is LGHNA, CDR2 YSLEER, per germline. This CDR3 contains 16 residues. The CDR3 DNA sequence: TGCGCCAGCAGCCAGGAGGGATGGGGGGCGGACACTGAAGCTTTCTTT. Its protein is CASSQEGWGADTEAFF.

The chain uses TRBV19 and TRBJ1-5; 7 bases line up with TRBD1. Trimming cost V 9 bases and J 9 bases; bases outside gene matches: 14. Looked up from germline, CDR1 is LNHDA and CDR2 is SQIVND (reference sequence). The CDR3 totals 14 residues. The CDR3 DNA follows: TGTGCCAGCGGGACAGATAGTCGGGTTGGGCCCCAGCATTTT. Translated: CASGTDSRVGPQHF.

The V and J genes are TRBV30 and TRBJ2-7, with a weak D call TRBD1 (5 bases). CDR3 length equals 12 residues. CDR1 is GTSNPN, CDR2 SVGIG, per germline (reference sequence). Trimming cost V 5 bases and J 4 bases, with 12 bases left between them. The CDR3 protein is CAWGNQGYEQYF. The CDR3 bases are TGTGCCTGGGGGAATCAGGGATACGAGCAGTACTTC.

This clonotype was seen only a few times. The chain is built from TRBV7-9 and TRBJ2-7; D gene unclear. The germline V gene encodes CDR1 SEHNR and CDR2 FQNEAQ (reference sequence). This CDR3 has 12 amino acids. Trimming took 5 bases from V and 2 from J, leaving 7 bases between them. The CDR3 coding sequence is TGTGCCAGCAGCGCCGACACCTACGAGCAGTACTTC. Translation gives CASSADTYEQYF. Variable domain in full (rest from reference TRBV7-9 and TRBJ2-7): DTGVSQNPRHKITKRGQNVTFRCDPISEHNRLYWYRQTLGQGPEFLTYFQNEAQLEKSRLLSDRFSAERPKGSFSTLEIQRTEQGDSAMYLCASSADTYEQYFGPGTRLTVT.